A single sample is the source of the 5 T cell receptor beta chains below, sequenced in a study of blood T cells in healthy people across ages. Primed by a sample-barcoded 5' primer and a J-beta primer mix, a second PCR proceeded for 7 to 11 cycles. TCRdb re-derived calls from the 5' RACE reads in MiXCR, one entry per CDR3 protein. The table records some 370,000 distinct CDR3 sequences, 52% of them present only once. The sequencing input was blood. These receptors were obtained from a man between 60 and 70 years old in good health.

This clonotype was detected ten times or more. The limits of the CDR3 on the DNA are not certain, so only TCRdb's listed CDR3 is given. The chain carries TRBV21-1 and TRBJ2-7; the table names TRBD2, a call not compared with the DNA. TRBV21-1 is annotated as a pseudogene. With termini counted, the CDR3 has 16 amino acids. The CDR3 is CASSTFVASGNYEQYF.

The chain joins TRBV10-3 to TRBJ1-2; D gene uncertain. Trimming cost V 6 bases and J 3 bases, with 11 bases left between them. The germline V gene has CDR1 ENHRY and CDR2 SYGVKD. The CDR3 loop spans 13 amino acids. The CDR3 DNA sequence: TGTGCCATCAGAGATCCTCGGGACTATGGCTACACCTTC. Protein: CAIRDPRDYGYTF.

The chain combines TRBV20-1 with TRBJ2-5; 9 bases map to TRBD1. The CDR3 sequence is 13 residues long. J gave up 5 bases and V 6 bases, and 7 bases lay outside the gene matches. The V gene's germline CDR1 is DFQATT and CDR2 SNEGSKA (reference sequence). The CDR3 spells CSADTGGLETQYF. The CDR3 DNA reads TGCAGTGCGGATACAGGGGGCTTGGAGACCCAGTACTTC.

This clonotype was counted at least ten times. The rearrangement joins TRBV7-9 to TRBJ1-2, with TRBD1 identical over 7 bases. This CDR3 contains 12 residues. Germline V CDR1 and CDR2: SEHNR, FQNEAQ (reference sequence). V lost 6 bases, J lost 4 bases, and 2 bases stayed unmatched. The CDR3, as DNA: TGTGCCAGCAGGCGGGACAGCTATGGCTACACCTTC. Amino acids: CASRRDSYGYTF.

This clonotype has more than one count but fewer than ten. V and J are TRBV25-1 and TRBJ1-4; D perhaps matches TRBD1 (6 bases). V lost 2 bases and J 6 bases, leaving 10 bases between the germline ends. CDR3 length: 14 residues. Germline V lookup: CDR1 MGHDK, CDR2 SYGVNS. Here the CDR3 DNA reads TGTGCCAGCAGTGAAGGGGGGGGGCATGAAAAACTGTTTTTT. Protein product: CASSEGGGHEKLFF.